Listed here are 20 T cell receptor beta chains from one sample, sequenced in a study of T cell changes during pregnancy in multiple sclerosis. Assay: immunoSEQ multiplex PCR; the TCRdb copy retains only in-frame clones and omits some. The sample contains just under 20,000 clones, 86% of which appear only once. Sequenced material: CD8+ T cells from peripheral blood mononuclear cells, taken in the third trimester of pregnancy. These TCRs come from a female donor in good health, enrolled as a control in a pregnancy study.

The CDR3, as DNA: TGTGCCAGCAGCTCGGACTACACCTCCTACAATGAGCAGTTCTTC. It codes for CASSSDYTSYNEQFF. The chain joins TRBV7-9 to TRBJ2-1, with a weak D call TRBD2 (6 bases). V was pared by 4 bases and J by 0 bases, with 10 bases between. The germline V gene has CDR1 SEHNR and CDR2 FQNEAQ (reference sequence). This CDR3 is built from 15 residues.

CDR3 DNA sequence: TGTGCCAGCAGCCAAGATCGGGGTGGGGGCGAAAAACTGTTTTTT. It is translated as CASSQDRGGGEKLFF. This rearrangement joins TRBV4-2 to TRBJ1-4; D may be TRBD1 (6 bases). This CDR3 has 15 residues. The V end was cut by 0 bases, the J end by 8 bases, with 13 bases between. The germline gives CDR1 LGHNA, CDR2 YNFKEQ.

This chain uses TRBV28 with TRBJ2-1; D remains unclear. Trimming stripped 5 bases from V and 6 bases from J, with 14 bases between. The CDR3 is 14 amino acids. In germline, CDR1 is MDHEN, CDR2 SYDVKM. CDR3 coding DNA: TGTGCCAGCAGTACGGGTCTTCTGGGCAATGAGCAGTTCTTC. Protein sequence: CASSTGLLGNEQFF.

V gene TRBV4-2 combines with J gene TRBJ2-7; perhaps TRBD1 as D (5 bases). The germline V and J ends were trimmed by 5 bases and 2 bases, with 22 bases remaining between them. The germline V gene has CDR1 LGHNA and CDR2 YNFKEQ. The CDR3 length is 17 residues. The CDR3 DNA follows: TGTGCCAGCAGCTTGAAACTTTGGCCGGTGGACACCTACGAGCAGTACTTC. This sequence encodes CASSLKLWPVDTYEQYF.

J is TRBJ1-1 and V is TRBV9; 9 bases match TRBD1. This CDR3 is 14 amino acids long. Germline CDR1 SGDLS, CDR2 YYNGEE. The ends lost 0 bases at V and 3 bases at J; junction bases unmatched: 0. The CDR3 sequence: CASSVGQGDTEAFF. CDR3 sequence (DNA): TGTGCCAGCAGCGTAGGACAGGGGGACACTGAAGCTTTCTTT.

This clone turned up a few times. The V call is TRBV4-1, the J call TRBJ2-3; 7 nucleotides align to TRBD1. This CDR3 is 17 amino acids long. CDR1 and CDR2 (germline): MGHRA, YSYEKL. The ends lost 5 bases at V and 0 bases at J; junction bases unmatched: 11. The CDR3 protein is CASSSRPGQTSTDTQYF. For the CDR3, the DNA is TGCGCCAGCAGCTCTCGACCGGGACAGACAAGCACAGATACGCAGTATTTT.

This clone has only a few counts. The chain carries TRBV19 and TRBJ2-7; 9 bases align to TRBD1. V gave up 7 bases and J gave up 5 bases; unmatched junction bases: 6. The CDR3 contains 13 residues. Per germline, CDR1 LNHDA and CDR2 SQIVND (reference sequence). CDR3 protein: CASKGRQGDEQYF. In DNA form, the CDR3 reads TGTGCCAGTAAAGGCCGACAGGGGGACGAGCAGTACTTC.

The chain uses TRBV7-8 and TRBJ2-3, with TRBD2 as a possible D gene (6 bases). The length of the CDR3 is 15 residues. Germline-derived CDR1 and CDR2 are SGHVS and FQNEAQ. The V gene lost 6 bases and the J gene lost 4 bases, with 17 bases spanning the gap. The CDR3 region has the DNA TGTGCCAGCAGTTTTGGGACTCTTGGTTCAGATACGCAGTATTTT. Translation: CASSFGTLGSDTQYF.

CDR3 sequence (DNA): TGCAGCGTTGGAGGAACTGAAGCTTTCTTT. It is translated as CSVGGTEAFF. The rearrangement uses TRBV29-1 and TRBJ1-1, with unresolved D. The CDR3 has 10 residues. The V end lost 4 bases, the J end lost 5 bases, and 5 bases lay between the germline ends. Germline CDR1 SQVTM, CDR2 ANQGSEA. Filled out from reference TRBV29-1 and TRBJ1-1, the complete variable domain reads SAVISQKPSRDICQRGTSLTIQCQVDSQVTMMFWYRQQPGQSLTLIATANQGSEATYESGFVIDKFPISRPNLTFSTLTVSNMSPEDSSIYLCSVGGTEAFFGQGTRLTVV.

CDR3 sequence: CASSSLRYYNEQFF. The CDR3 region has the DNA TGTGCCAGCAGTTCCCTGCGGTACTACAATGAGCAGTTCTTC. This rearrangement joins TRBV27 to TRBJ2-1; no definite D call. The germline V gene encodes CDR1 MNHEY and CDR2 SMNVEV (reference sequence). This CDR3 has 14 residues. V lost 4 bases to trimming and J lost 3 bases, with 10 bases between them.

This rearrangement joins TRBV5-1 to TRBJ2-3; a weak D match, TRBD2 (7 bases). The CDR3 extends over 15 amino acids. Germline assignment: CDR1 SGHRS and CDR2 YFSETQ. Deletions cut 5 bases from V and 2 bases from J, with 15 bases between. CDR3 sequence: CASRLSGGHTDTQYF. In DNA, the CDR3 is TGCGCCAGCAGGCTCTCGGGGGGCCACACAGATACGCAGTATTTT. The variable domain in full, with the rest retrieved from reference TRBV5-1 and TRBJ2-3, is KAGVTQTPRYLIKTRGQQVTLSCSPISGHRSVSWYQQTPGQGLQFLFEYFSETQRNKGNFPGRFSGRQFSNSRSEMNVSTLELGDSALYLCASRLSGGHTDTQYFGPGTRLTVL.

The rearrangement links TRBV19 to TRBJ2-5, with D hard to call. CDR1 LNHDA and CDR2 SQIVND come from the germline V gene (reference sequence). The CDR3 has 13 amino acids. The ends were cut back, 0 bases at V and 4 bases at J, with 6 bases in the middle. CDR3 amino acids: CASSIDRVETQYF. CDR3 DNA sequence: TGTGCCAGTAGTATAGATCGGGTAGAGACCCAGTACTTC.

This chain joins TRBV10-3 and TRBJ2-1, with 9 bases fitting TRBD2. The germline gives CDR1 ENHRY, CDR2 SYGVKD. After removal of 0 bases from V and 4 bases from J, the junction contained 7 bases not matched to a gene. The length of the CDR3 is 17 residues. The CDR3 is CAISESQASGDYNEQFF. DNA of the CDR3: TGTGCCATCAGTGAGTCTCAGGCTAGCGGGGATTACAATGAGCAGTTCTTC.

This clone has only one observation. J is TRBJ1-2 and V is TRBV4-3; D gene unclear. CDR1 is LGHNA, CDR2 YSLEER, per germline. Trimming removed 3 bases at V and 7 bases at J, with 9 bases between. The CDR3 length is 12 residues. DNA of the CDR3: TGCGCCAGCAGCCATTCCCTCGGTGGCTACACCTTC. Its translation is CASSHSLGGYTF.

The CDR3 loop reads CASSQGRLNTGELFF. The CDR3 coding sequence is TGCGCCAGCAGCCAAGGGAGACTCAACACCGGGGAGCTGTTTTTT. The rearrangement joins TRBV4-3 to TRBJ2-2, with D unresolved. CDR1 and CDR2 (germline): LGHNA, YSLEER. The V end was cut by 1 base, the J end by 2 bases, with 8 bases between. The CDR3 is made up of 15 amino acids.

The chain recombines TRBV5-4 with TRBJ2-7, with TRBD2 identical over 8 bases. CDR3 length: 17 amino acids. Germline CDR1 and CDR2: SGHNT and YYREEE (reference sequence). J gave up 5 bases and V 4 bases, and 17 bases lay outside the gene matches. CDR3 loop: CASSVGLREGLVHEQYF. The DNA for the CDR3 is TGTGCCAGCAGCGTAGGACTTCGGGAGGGGCTGGTACACGAGCAGTACTTC. Complete variable domain (other parts from reference TRBV5-4 and TRBJ2-7): ETGVTQSPTHLIKTRGQQVTLRCSSQSGHNTVSWYQQALGQGPQFIFQYYREEENGRGNFPPRFSGLQFPNYSSELNVNALELDDSALYLCASSVGLREGLVHEQYFGPGTRLTVT.

This rearrangement joins TRBV27 to TRBJ2-7, with TRBD1 matching over 8 bases. The CDR3 runs 14 residues. CDR1 is MNHEY and CDR2 is SMNVEV in the germline V gene (reference sequence). The J segment lost 3 bases and the V segment lost 5 bases, leaving 6 bases of the junction unmatched. CDR3 amino acids: CASSDTGGYYEQYF. In DNA form, the CDR3 reads TGTGCCAGCAGTGATACAGGGGGATACTACGAGCAGTACTTC.

This rearrangement joins TRBV4-1 to TRBJ1-4; TRBD1 matches at 8 bases. V was pared by 4 bases and J by 2 bases, with 6 bases of the junction left unmatched. CDR3 length: 16 residues. Germline CDR1 MGHRA, CDR2 YSYEKL. CDR3 in DNA: TGCGCCAGCAGCCGCCTTTCAGGGGGCACTAATGAAAAACTGTTTTTT. The encoded protein is CASSRLSGGTNEKLFF.

This chain joins TRBV19 and TRBJ2-1; 8 bases line up with TRBD2. The germline gives CDR1 LNHDA, CDR2 SQIVND (reference sequence). The junction had 23 bases not matched to a gene; V was cut back by 6 bases and J by 4 bases. CDR3 length: 20 residues. CDR3 sequence: CASRFRLFYNGGGTYNEQFF. In DNA, the CDR3 is TGTGCCAGTAGGTTCCGGTTATTTTATAATGGCGGGGGGACTTACAATGAGCAGTTCTTC. Filled out from reference TRBV19 and TRBJ2-1, the complete variable domain reads DGGITQSPKYLFRKEGQNVTLSCEQNLNHDAMYWYRQDPGQGLRLIYYSQIVNDFQKGDIAEGYSVSREKKESFPLTVTSAQKNPTAFYLCASRFRLFYNGGGTYNEQFFGPGTRLTVL.

The chain is built from TRBV30 and TRBJ1-2, with a weak D call TRBD1 (5 bases). This CDR3 region has 18 residues. V was trimmed by 2 bases and J by 0 bases, leaving 22 bases between them. CDR1 is GTSNPN, CDR2 SVGIG, per germline (reference sequence). This chain's CDR3 is CAWSQGEESNWANYGYTF. For the CDR3, the DNA is TGTGCCTGGAGTCAAGGGGAAGAATCTAATTGGGCTAACTATGGCTACACCTTC.